This TCR beta chain was found in a study of blood T cells in healthy people across ages (dated by TCRdb to between 2014 and 2017). In the study overall: In model experiments, template switching captured about one uniquely barcoded TCR beta cDNA molecule for every two T cells. Age-related changes in TCR beta repertoire diversity were measured in the study by deep sequencing normalized with unique cDNA molecular identifiers. Four age groups were formed from the donors: young (average around 15 years), middle-aged (approximately 39), aged (roughly 59) and long-lived (roughly 88). To avoid experimental bias, donors of different ages were randomly spread across the sequencing lanes. Two additional independent replicas of 1 million unique cDNA reads from the same blood draw were analyzed for two donors (one aged 18 to 29 and one aged 80 or older). Study-level results and caveats: Conclusive comparison of naive and antigen-experienced compartments was prevented by the profiling of bulk unsorted PBMCs. Estimates of total diversity based on one million sequenced T cells were considered lower bounds and underestimates. Because donor CMV infection status was unknown, age-related changes in expanded clonotypes were potentially confounded. Compared with the aged group, more naive CD4+ T cells, fewer expanded clones and increased TCR diversity were shown by the long-lived group, suggesting age selection. The percentage of naive T cells measured by flow cytometry correlated strongly with observed TCR beta diversity. As age increased, observed TCR beta diversity per million T cells dropped in a roughly linear way, and a significant reduction was already evident by age roughly 36.

The germline V gene (reference sequence) sets CDR1 to SEHNR and CDR2 to FQNEAQ. V is pared back by 4 bases and J by 1 base, with 16 bases lying between the germline termini. Measured from the cysteine to the phenylalanine, the CDR3 is 17 residues long. Here the CDR3 DNA is all that survives: 51 bases in frame from base 1. As for this clonotype: The target of this receptor is not known. Base qualities are not at hand, and no much larger clone is one base apart.

The roughly 39 donors, aged about 6 to 95 years, were systemically healthy Caucasian individuals from Russia. Roughly 10 milliliters of peripheral blood were drawn from each donor into EDTA-treated Vacutainer tubes. Ficoll-Paque density-gradient centrifugation was used to isolate PBMCs, with at least 6.5 million per sample. Total RNA, at least 5 micrograms per sample, was extracted from PBMCs with Trizol reagent. The percentages of naive CD45RAhigh/CD27high T cells were determined by flow cytometry on a PBMC aliquot from every donor. Library method: 5' RACE. Instrument on record: Illumina HiSeq 2500. A second roughly 7 to 11 cycle PCR used a sample-barcoded 5' primer and a J-beta primer mix. A template-switch 5' adaptor carrying 12 random nucleotides introduced a unique molecular identifier onto each TCR beta cDNA molecule. At least 2.5 million CDR3-containing paired-end reads were obtained from each sample. All of the RNA was converted into first-strand cDNA using the Mint cDNA synthesis kit, with a TRBC-specific oligonucleotide serving as the primer. All cDNA was treated with uracil-DNA glycosylase and then went through a first 18-cycle PCR with the universal primers M1SS and BC2_uni_R. The study's own analysis went as follows. For normalization, 1 million high-quality reads, each with a distinct molecular identifier, were randomly selected from each sample. Instead of being binned into consensus sequences, reads that shared molecular identifiers were thrown out. CDR3 identification, clonotype clustering and error correction used MiTCR with a Q25 quality threshold and the strictest error-elimination algorithm. A nonparametric unseen species model with Euler transformation was used to estimate a lower bound on total TCR beta diversity. Clones were called with MiXCR by TCRdb after fastp trimmed the public reads at Q25, and only in-frame beta chains were retained. Entries are consolidated by CDR3 protein sequence, retaining the most common genes and DNA. Clone size and V and J calls follow TCRdb, not the original study. The sample includes a few hundred thousand distinct CDR3 sequences, with roughly a quarter observed a single time. In total, the top ten clones hold around 18% of the sample.

The source of this sequence is an older woman in good health. The sample taken for sequencing was blood. In this chain, TRBV7-9 is recombined with TRBJ2-2; the D segment may tentatively be TRBD1 or TRBD2, each giving 5 matched bases. This receptor has the CDR3 CASSSLMGTLNTGELFF. The nucleotide sequence reads as follows: TGTGCCAGCAGCTCCCTTATGGGGACCCTGAACACCGGGGAGCTGTTTTTT.